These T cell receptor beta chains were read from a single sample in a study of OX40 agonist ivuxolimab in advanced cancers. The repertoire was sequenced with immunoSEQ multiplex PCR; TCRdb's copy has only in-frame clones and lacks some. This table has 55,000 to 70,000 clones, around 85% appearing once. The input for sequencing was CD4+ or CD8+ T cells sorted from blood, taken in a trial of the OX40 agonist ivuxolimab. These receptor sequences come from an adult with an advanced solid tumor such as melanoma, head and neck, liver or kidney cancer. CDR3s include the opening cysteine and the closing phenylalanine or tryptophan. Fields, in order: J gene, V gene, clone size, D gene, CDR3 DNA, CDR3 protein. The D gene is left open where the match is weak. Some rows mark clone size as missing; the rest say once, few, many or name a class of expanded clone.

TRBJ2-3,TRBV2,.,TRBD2,TGTGCCAGCAGTGGGGGACTAGCGGGGGTACTCACAGATACGCAGTATTTT,CASSGGLAGVLTDTQYF
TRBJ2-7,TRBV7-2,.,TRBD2,TGTGCCAGCAGCTTAGGGTCCGGGACTAGCAGTTCCTACGAGCAGTACTTC,CASSLGSGTSSSYEQYF
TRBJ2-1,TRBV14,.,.,TGTGCCAGCCCCTCGGGGATAAACGGAAACAATGAGCAGTTCTTC,CASPSGINGNNEQFF
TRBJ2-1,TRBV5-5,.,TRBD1,TGTGCCAGCAGCTTGCAGAAATGGACAGGGGGTTCTAGTGAGCAGTTCTTC,CASSLQKWTGGSSEQFF
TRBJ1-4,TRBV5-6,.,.,TGTGCCAGCAGCTTGGTGACGGGGGCTGAAAAACTGTTTTTT,CASSLVTGAEKLFF
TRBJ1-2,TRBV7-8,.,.,TGTGCCAGCAGCTTAGCGGCAGGGCTAAACTATGGCTACACCTTC,CASSLAAGLNYGYTF
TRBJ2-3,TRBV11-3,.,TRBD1,TGTGCCAGCAGGACCGGGACAGGGGGTACAGATACGCAGTATTTT,CASRTGTGGTDTQYF
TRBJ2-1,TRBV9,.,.,TGTGCCAGCGCCGCAGAGGGAGACCACTACAATGAGCAGTTCTTC,CASAAEGDHYNEQFF
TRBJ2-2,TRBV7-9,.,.,TGTGCCAGCAGCTCCCTTCGGCGTAGAGAGGGCCACTCCGGGGAGCTGTTTTTT,CASSSLRRREGHSGELFF
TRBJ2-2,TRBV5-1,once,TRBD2,TGCGCCAGCAGTAAGAGGACTAGCGGGCCCGCCAACACCGGGGAGCTGTTTTTT,CASSKRTSGPANTGELFF
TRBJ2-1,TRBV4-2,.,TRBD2,TGTGCCAGCAGCCAAGTGAGTAGCGGGATACGGAATGAGCAGTTCTTC,CASSQVSSGIRNEQFF
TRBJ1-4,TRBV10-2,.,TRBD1,TGCGCCAGCAGTGGACAGGGGGACGAAAAACTGTTTTTT,CASSGQGDEKLFF
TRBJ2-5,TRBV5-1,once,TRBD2,TGCGCCAGCAGCCCAACCCCCAGAGCGGGGGAGACCCAGTACTTC,CASSPTPRAGETQYF
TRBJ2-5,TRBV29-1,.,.,TGCAGCGTTCCCTACGGGGCATCGACCCAGTACTTC,CSVPYGASTQYF
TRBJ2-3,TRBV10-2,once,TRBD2,TGCGCCAGCACCCAACTAGCGGGAGGTTATACGCAGTATTTT,CASTQLAGGYTQYF
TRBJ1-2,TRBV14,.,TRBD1,TGTGCCAGCAGCCAAGATCTCAGTGGACAGGCCCGGTATGGCTACACCTTC,CASSQDLSGQARYGYTF
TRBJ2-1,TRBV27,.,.,TGTGCCAGCAGTTGGGGCGATGAGCAGTTCTTC,CASSWGDEQFF
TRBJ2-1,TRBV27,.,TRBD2,TGTGCCAGCAGTTGGGGACTAAGCTCCTACAATGAGCAGTTCTTC,CASSWGLSSYNEQFF
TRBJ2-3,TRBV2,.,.,TGTGCCAGCAGCGCCCTCACAGATACGCAGTATTTT,CASSALTDTQYF
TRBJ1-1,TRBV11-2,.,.,TGTGCCAGCAGCTTAACTGACGGGAACACTGAAGCTTTCTTT,CASSLTDGNTEAFF
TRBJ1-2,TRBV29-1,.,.,TGCAGCGTTGGAGGGGACCCCCGGGACTATGGCTACACCTTC,CSVGGDPRDYGYTF
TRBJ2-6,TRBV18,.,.,TGTGCCAGCTCACGGGGCCTCGGGGCGGCTGGGGCCAACGTCCTGACTTTC,CASSRGLGAAGANVLTF
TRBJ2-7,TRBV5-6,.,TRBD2,TGTGCCAGCAGCTTGAGGTCTAGCGGGTACCCCTACGAGCAGTACTTC,CASSLRSSGYPYEQYF
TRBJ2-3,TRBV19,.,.,TGTGCCAGTAGACTTGTCGGGGAAGATACGCAGTATTTT,CASRLVGEDTQYF
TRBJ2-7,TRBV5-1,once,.,TGCGCCAGCAGCTTGCCCGGGGACGAGCAGTACTTC,CASSLPGDEQYF
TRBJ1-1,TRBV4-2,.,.,TGTGCCAGCAGCACCCTAGGCGGAGGAAACACTGAAGCTTTCTTT,CASSTLGGGNTEAFF
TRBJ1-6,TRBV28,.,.,TGTGCCAGCAAGGGGAGGGATTGGTATAATTCACCCCTCCACTTT,CASKGRDWYNSPLHF
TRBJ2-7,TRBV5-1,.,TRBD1,TGCGCCAGCAGCTTGGCTCCGGGACAGGGGTACGAGCAGTACTTC,CASSLAPGQGYEQYF
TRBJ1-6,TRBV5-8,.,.,TGTGCCAGCAGCTGGGTGATCAGCTCCTATAATTCACCCCTCCACTTT,CASSWVISSYNSPLHF
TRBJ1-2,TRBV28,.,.,TGTGCCAGCAGTCCCGTCCTCAGTGGCTACACCTTC,CASSPVLSGYTF
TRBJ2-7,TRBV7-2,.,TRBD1,TGTGCCAGCAGCTTCCTCCAGGGGGCCTACGAGCAGTACTTC,CASSFLQGAYEQYF